The 13 T cell receptor beta chains listed next were all sequenced from one sample in a study of vaccination and CD4 T cells after COVID-19. Their target antigens are unknown. Treatment denoted: roughly 10-day PBMC culture with coronavirus spike peptide pools or control peptides (ViraFEST assay). CD4+ T cells that had been cultured provided DNA sequenced with the Oncomine TCR Beta short-read assay. TCRdb used MiXCR to reprocess the PCR reads, holding one entry per CDR3 protein. This sample has around 26,000 distinct CDR3 sequences, with 50% found just once. The sample was CD4+ T cells from blood, cultured in vitro, taken before SARS-CoV-2 vaccination. These receptors all stem from a human donor who received a COVID-19 vaccine.

Comments on this clonotype: The junction does not match germline at one end; this may be a read error. The chain couples TRBV12-3 or TRBV12-4 to TRBJ2-2, with D perhaps matching TRBD1 (5 bases). CDR3 size: 16 residues. The CDR3 nucleotides read TGTGCCGGCAGTTTACCGATGAAGGGGTACACCGGGGAGCTGTTTTTT. Amino acid sequence: CAGSLPMKGYTGELFF.

This clonotype occurred a few times. CDR3 residues: CASSPPGFTEAFF. CDR3 nucleotides: TGTGCCAGCAGCCCCCCAGGGTTCACTGAAGCTTTCTTT. The V call is TRBV27, the J call TRBJ1-1, with D tentatively TRBD1 (5 bases). V shed 6 bases and J shed 4 bases, with 12 bases lying between them. Per the germline V gene, CDR1 is MNHEY and CDR2 is SMNVEV (reference sequence). The CDR3 spans 13 residues.

V is TRBV7-8 and J is TRBJ1-2; 7 positions agree with TRBD1. Trimming at V came to 5 bases and at J to 7 bases, leaving 7 bases not matched to a gene. The CDR3 runs to 13 residues. CDR1 and CDR2 (germline): SGHVS, FQNEAQ. The CDR3 sequence: CASSQDRVFGYTF. DNA for the CDR3: TGTGCCAGCAGCCAAGACAGGGTTTTTGGCTACACCTTC.

The rearrangement links TRBV24-1 to TRBJ2-5, with D possibly TRBD1 on 5 matching bases. From germline, CDR1 is KGHDR and CDR2 SFDVKD. The CDR3 has 14 amino acids. V was shortened by 5 bases and J by 3 bases, with 12 bases between the two germline ends. The CDR3 spells CATSGSDKKETQYF. The CDR3 DNA follows: TGTGCCACCAGTGGATCGGACAAAAAAGAGACCCAGTACTTC.

The chain carries TRBV7-8 and TRBJ1-5; a weak D match, TRBD1 (6 bases). The CDR3 has 18 amino acids. Trimming shortened V by 1 base and J by 0 bases, and 16 bases separated the two germline ends. Germline V gene data show CDR1 as SGHVS and CDR2 as FQNEAQ. The CDR3 nucleotides read TGTGCCAGCAGCTTAGGTCCAAGGGGGGGTTATAGCAATCAGCCCCAGCATTTT. This gives the protein CASSLGPRGGYSNQPQHF.

A few counts support this clonotype. The genes are TRBV5-4 and TRBJ2-3; D might be TRBD1 (6 bases). This CDR3 comprises 13 residues. Germline CDR1 is SGHNT and CDR2 is YYREEE (reference sequence). V gave up 4 bases and J gave up 2 bases, with 8 bases separating them. The CDR3 DNA reads TGTGCCAGCAGCCTGGGGGCCACAGATACGCAGTATTTT. Amino acids: CASSLGATDTQYF. Filled out from reference TRBV5-4 and TRBJ2-3, the complete variable domain reads ETGVTQSPTHLIKTRGQQVTLRCSSQSGHNTVSWYQQALGQGPQFIFQYYREEENGRGNFPPRFSGLQFPNYSSELNVNALELDDSALYLCASSLGATDTQYFGPGTRLTVL.

V and J are TRBV19 and TRBJ2-7; D is possibly TRBD1 (5 bases). CDR1 LNHDA and CDR2 SQIVND come from the germline V gene (reference sequence). CDR3 length: 16 amino acids. V lost 6 bases, J lost 3 bases, and 21 bases lay in between. CDR3 protein: CASSPSALQVNYEQYF. CDR3 in DNA: TGTGCCAGTAGCCCATCAGCATTACAGGTTAACTACGAGCAGTACTTC. Full variable domain (rest looked up from reference TRBV19 and TRBJ2-7): DGGITQSPKYLFRKEGQNVTLSCEQNLNHDAMYWYRQDPGQGLRLIYYSQIVNDFQKGDIAEGYSVSREKKESFPLTVTSAQKNPTAFYLCASSPSALQVNYEQYFGPGTRLTVT.

The chain uses TRBV7-2 and TRBJ2-3, with TRBD2 identical over 8 bases. Losses at the gene ends were 2 bases for V and 6 bases for J; bases not matched to a gene: 4. Germline CDR1 and CDR2: SGHTA and FQGNSA. This CDR3 comprises 14 residues. The CDR3 sequence is CASSLSRGADTQYF. For the CDR3, the DNA is TGTGCCAGCAGCTTATCGCGGGGGGCCGATACGCAGTATTTT.

This clonotype was found a few times. This chain links TRBV20-1 with TRBJ2-3, with unresolved D. The V gene's germline CDR1 is DFQATT and CDR2 SNEGSKA (reference sequence). Trimming removed 3 bases from V and 2 bases from J, with 6 bases in between. The CDR3 has 12 residues. The CDR3, as DNA: TGCAGTGCTAGGCCATCCACAGATACGCAGTATTTT. This codes for CSARPSTDTQYF.

The V gene is TRBV19, the J gene TRBJ2-7, with D hard to call. The CDR3 totals 13 residues. Trimming removed 6 bases at V and 2 bases at J, with 11 bases between. Germline V gives CDR1 LNHDA, CDR2 SQIVND (reference sequence). CDR3 loop: CASRSHPTYEQYF. The CDR3 DNA sequence: TGTGCCAGTAGAAGCCATCCAACCTACGAGCAGTACTTC.

This clonotype was seen a few times. This chain links TRBV11-3 with TRBJ2-2; the match to TRBD2 covers 14 bases. In germline, CDR1 is SGHNT, CDR2 YENEEA. V trimming: 4 bases; J trimming: 8 bases; junction bases outside the gene matches: 3. The length of the CDR3 is 15 residues. The CDR3 is CASSSTSGGAGELFF. CDR3 DNA: TGTGCCAGCAGCTCGACTAGCGGGGGGGCGGGGGAGCTGTTTTTT.

V and J are TRBV7-2 and TRBJ2-5; D gene ambiguous. V lost 4 bases, J lost 0 bases, and 12 bases lay in between. CDR1 SGHTA and CDR2 FQGNSA come from the germline V gene. This CDR3 region has 15 residues. The CDR3 sequence: CASSSLTIHQETQYF. For the CDR3, the DNA is TGTGCCAGCAGCTCCTTAACAATCCACCAAGAGACCCAGTACTTC.

The chain carries TRBV6-1 and TRBJ1-6; no firm D call. Per the germline V gene, CDR1 is MNHNS and CDR2 is SASEGT. The CDR3 consists of 15 residues. V dropped 4 bases and J dropped 8 bases, with 15 bases sitting between them. The CDR3, as DNA: TGTGCCAGCAGTGGCAGCTCAGTCAGCGATTCACCCCTCCACTTT. This codes for CASSGSSVSDSPLHF.